These T cell receptor beta chains were read from a single sample in a study of long-term antiretroviral therapy in people with HIV. The table came from immunoSEQ multiplex PCR; TCRdb's copy has only in-frame clones and leaves some out. The data show 25,000 to 30,000 clones, roughly four fifths seen once. The specimen was unsorted PBMCs, collected 2.9 years after starting antiretroviral therapy. Receptors originate from a man in his fifties or sixties with HIV. Each CDR3 is given with its conserved first and last residue. D genes are given only for firm matches. Only some rows state a clone size, as once, few, many or a class for expanded clones.

TRBV10-1	.	TRBJ2-3	TRBD2	TGCGCCAGCAGTGAGGCGCCTAGCGGAGCTAGCACAGATACGCAGTATTTT	CASSEAPSGASTDTQYF
TRBV30	.	TRBJ2-1	TRBD2	TGTGCCTGGACCCCCGGGACTAGCGGGGGCGATGAGCAGTTCTTC	CAWTPGTSGGDEQFF
TRBV7-7	.	TRBJ1-1	TRBD1	TGTGCTAGCAGCCAGGGGGAGAACACTGAAGCTTTCTTT	CASSQGENTEAFF
TRBV5-1	.	TRBJ1-4	TRBD1	TGCGCCAGCAGTTTAGGGACAGGGGAAGAAAAACTGTTTTTT	CASSLGTGEEKLFF
TRBV27	once	TRBJ1-1	.	TGTGCCAGCAGTTTAGGGCGGAACACTGAAGCTTTCTTT	CASSLGRNTEAFF
TRBV6-1	.	TRBJ1-2	TRBD1	TGTGCCAGCAGGGTCGAGGGGGCGGGCGGCTACACCTTC	CASRVEGAGGYTF
TRBV5-4	.	TRBJ2-3	TRBD1	TGTGCCAGCAGTTCCGACAGGGGGGCGGATACGCAGTATTTT	CASSSDRGADTQYF
TRBV11-2	.	TRBJ2-3	TRBD2	TGTGCCAGCAGCTTAGACGGGGGGGGACGCACAGATACGCAGTATTTT	CASSLDGGGRTDTQYF
TRBV6-5	.	TRBJ2-5	TRBD2	TGTGCCAGCAGTTCCCCGGGGGGGGATCAAGAGACCCAGTACTTC	CASSSPGGDQETQYF
TRBV5-4	few	TRBJ2-2	.	TGTGCCAGCAGCTTGCTGGGGACCGGGGAGCTGTTTTTT	CASSLLGTGELFF
TRBV28	.	TRBJ2-1	.	TGTGCCAGCGCCAGGGCGGGGGCTGGCAACAATGAGCAGTTCTTC	CASARAGAGNNEQFF
TRBV6-5	.	TRBJ1-2	.	TGTGCCAGCAGCCCACAGGGAGGGTCGGGTGGCTACACCTTC	CASSPQGGSGGYTF
TRBV4-3	.	TRBJ1-4	.	TGCGCCAGCAGCCAAGAAAAGGAAAAACTGTTTTTT	CASSQEKEKLFF
TRBV5-6	.	TRBJ1-1	.	TGTGCCAGCAGCTTGTTGGGGTCCGTGAACACTGAAGCTTTCTTT	CASSLLGSVNTEAFF
TRBV11-2	.	TRBJ1-4	TRBD1	TGTGCCAGCAGGGGACAGGGATTTGAAAAACTGTTTTTT	CASRGQGFEKLFF
TRBV19	few	TRBJ2-1	TRBD1	TGTGCCAGTAGTATCTCAGGGGGCAATGAGCAGTTCTTC	CASSISGGNEQFF
TRBV2	.	TRBJ2-5	.	TGTGCCAGCAATCCCACTAGCCAAGAGACCCAGTACTTC	CASNPTSQETQYF
TRBV13	.	TRBJ2-7	TRBD1	TGTGCCAGCAGCGGGGACAGGGGGGGCTCCTACGAGCAGTACTTC	CASSGDRGGSYEQYF
TRBV16	.	TRBJ2-3	TRBD2	TGTGCCAGCAGCCAGGGACTAACCTCGAGAGATACGCAGTATTTT	CASSQGLTSRDTQYF
TRBV10-1	.	TRBJ2-1	.	TGCGCCAGCAGTGAGAGCGGCAGGGGGGGCGGGAATGAGCAGTTCTTC	CASSESGRGGGNEQFF
TRBV5-4	.	TRBJ1-6	.	TGTGCCAGCAGCTACATCGAATCCGGAGGGCTTTCACCCCTCCACTTT	CASSYIESGGLSPLHF
TRBV28	.	TRBJ2-7	.	TGTGCCAGCAGTTTCGGGGGTTCTTCCTACGAGCAGTACTTC	CASSFGGSSYEQYF
TRBV13	once	TRBJ2-1	TRBD2	TGTGCCAGCAGCTCGGGACTAGCGGGAGGCAATGAGCAGTTCTTC	CASSSGLAGGNEQFF
TRBV14	.	TRBJ2-4	TRBD1	TGTGCCAGCAGCCCGAGAGGACAGGGTATTTACATTCAGTACTTC	CASSPRGQGIYIQYF
TRBV7-2	.	TRBJ2-1	TRBD1	TGTGCCAGCAGCTTATCAGACAGGGGGCAGGGTGAGCAGTTCTTC	CASSLSDRGQGEQFF
TRBV29-1	once	TRBJ2-1	.	TGCAGCGCCGAGGGCAGGGAGAACTACAATGAGCAGTTCTTC	CSAEGRENYNEQFF
TRBV7-7	.	TRBJ2-5	.	TGTGCTAGCAGCCTAGCCGTAAGAGGTGGGCAAGAGACCCAGTACTTC	CASSLAVRGGQETQYF
TRBV10-3	once	TRBJ2-5	TRBD2	TGTGCCGCTAGGGGAGGGCAAGAGACCCAGTACTTC	CAARGGQETQYF
TRBV7-9	.	TRBJ1-6	TRBD1	TGTGCCAGCAGCTTTGGGACAGGAACGAATTCACCCCTCCACTTT	CASSFGTGTNSPLHF
TRBV7-2	.	TRBJ2-7	.	TGTGCCAGCAGCTTAGAGGGAAACAGGGCCGACGAGCAGTACTTC	CASSLEGNRADEQYF
TRBV6-6	few	TRBJ1-2	.	TGTGCCAGCAGTTACGATAGGGAGGAGTGGGATGGCTACACCTTC	CASSYDREEWDGYTF
TRBV28	few	TRBJ1-6	.	TGTGCCAGCAATCCGGGACTGCCAAATTCACCCCTCCACTTT	CASNPGLPNSPLHF
TRBV7-2	once	TRBJ1-1	TRBD1	TGTGCCAGCAGCTTCAGGGGGCCAAAGAACACTGAAGCTTTCTTT	CASSFRGPKNTEAFF
TRBV12-5	.	TRBJ1-5	.	TGTGCTAGTGGTTTGTATCGGGGGCGTTCCGGGCCCCAGCATTTT	CASGLYRGRSGPQHF
TRBV7-9	once	TRBJ1-1	.	TGTGCCAGCAGCTTAGGATCTGTTAGGGTGAACACTGAAGCTTTCTTT	CASSLGSVRVNTEAFF
TRBV28	.	TRBJ2-2	.	TGTGCCAGCAGTTTAGTGGGGGGAAACACCGGGGAGCTGTTTTTT	CASSLVGGNTGELFF
TRBV19	few	TRBJ1-2	TRBD1	TGTGCCAGCCAGGGGGCGCGTGGCTACACCTTC	CASQGARGYTF
TRBV30	once	TRBJ2-3	.	TGTGCCTGGAGCGCTACAGGAGGTACGCAGTATTTT	CAWSATGGTQYF
TRBV5-3	few	TRBJ1-5	TRBD1	TGTGCCAGAAGCCGGGACAACTCCGACAGGGGAGATCAGCCCCAGCATTTT	CARSRDNSDRGDQPQHF
TRBV30	.	TRBJ2-2	TRBD1	TGTGCCTGGAGAGGACAGGGAACCGGGGAGCTGTTTTTT	CAWRGQGTGELFF
TRBV2	.	TRBJ2-5	.	TGTGCCAGCAGGGGGGGTCTCAGGGGGACCCAGTACTTC	CASRGGLRGTQYF
TRBV10-1	.	TRBJ1-1	.	TGCGCCAGCAGGGCTACACTGAACACTGAAGCTTTCTTT	CASRATLNTEAFF
TRBV6-1	.	TRBJ2-7	TRBD1	TGTGCCAGCAGAGGACAGGGAGCCTACGAGCAGTACTTC	CASRGQGAYEQYF
TRBV30	.	TRBJ2-2	.	TGTGCCTGGTATGGACAGAGAAGTACCGGGGAGCTGTTTTTT	CAWYGQRSTGELFF
TRBV5-5	.	TRBJ1-1	.	TGTGCCAGCAGCTTGGGAGACACTGAAGCTTTCTTT	CASSLGDTEAFF
TRBV2	.	TRBJ1-1	.	TGTGCCAGCAGTGCCCACAGGGTGGGAGCCACTGAAGCTTTCTTT	CASSAHRVGATEAFF
TRBV4-1	.	TRBJ1-6	.	TGCGCCAGCAGCCGTACCACAGGGAATTTAGATAATTCACCCCTCCACTTT	CASSRTTGNLDNSPLHF
TRBV6-1	.	TRBJ2-1	.	TGTGCCAGCAGTACCCGACAGGAATTTTACAATGAGCAGTTCTTC	CASSTRQEFYNEQFF
TRBV28	.	TRBJ1-2	.	TGTGCCAGCAGTCGTGCAGGGTCCGGTTATGGCTACACCTTC	CASSRAGSGYGYTF
TRBV7-8	.	TRBJ2-3	.	TGTGCCAGCAGCTTATCGGGGACTGGTAGCACAGATACGCAGTATTTT	CASSLSGTGSTDTQYF
TRBV7-2	once	TRBJ2-1	.	TGTGCCAGCAGCTCCTCCTTTTCGGTTGACAATGAGCAGTTCTTC	CASSSSFSVDNEQFF
TRBV7-9	few	TRBJ1-2	.	TGTGCCAGCAGCTCATCCGGGCTCCGGGAGGGCTACACCTTC	CASSSSGLREGYTF
TRBV2	.	TRBJ2-5	.	TGTGCCAGCGGTAGGGTCCAAGAGACCCAGTACTTC	CASGRVQETQYF
TRBV5-4	.	TRBJ1-2	.	TGTGCCAGCAGCTTGGCGGACTATGGCTACACCTTC	CASSLADYGYTF
TRBV11-3	.	TRBJ2-1	TRBD1	TGTGCCAGCAGCGGACCCGACAGGGAAGGTAGGAATGAGCAGTTCTTC	CASSGPDREGRNEQFF
TRBV7-3	.	TRBJ2-1	TRBD2	TGTGCCAGCAGCTCCTTACTAGCGGCTTACAATGAGCAGTTCTTC	CASSSLLAAYNEQFF
TRBV7-8	.	TRBJ2-1	TRBD1	TGTGCCAGCAGCTTCCGGGACAGGGCCTACAATGAGCAGTTCTTC	CASSFRDRAYNEQFF
TRBV27	.	TRBJ2-3	.	TGTGCCAGCAGTGAGACGGCTAGCACAGATACGCAGTATTTT	CASSETASTDTQYF
TRBV7-9	.	TRBJ2-3	.	TGTGCCAGCAGCTTAGAAGGGTACAGTCCCCGGTACGGCACAGATACGCAGTATTTT	CASSLEGYSPRYGTDTQYF